This entry lists 16 T cell receptor beta chains sequenced from one sample in a study of cytomegalovirus exposure and HLA in healthy donors. Primers for the PCR totalled 60 Vbeta and 13 Jbeta. The assay was immunoSEQ multiplex PCR, and TCRdb's table has in-frame clones only and misses some. The repertoire has tens of thousands of clones, about 9.5% of them found once; the top ten carry over 20%. Material for sequencing was PBMCs. Receptor source: a man in his sixties in good health and CMV-seropositive.

The chain is built from TRBV6-1 and TRBJ1-6, with 8 bases matching TRBD1. This CDR3 is built from 15 residues. Germline V CDR1 and CDR2: MNHNS, SASEGT. The trim removed 4 bases at V and 8 bases at J, leaving 7 bases unmatched. This CDR3 reads CASSGWTGRDSPLHF. The DNA for the CDR3 is TGTGCCAGCAGTGGATGGACAGGGCGGGATTCACCCCTCCACTTT.

This clone was detected only a few times. J is TRBJ2-1 and V is TRBV29-1; TRBD1 agrees at 9 bases. Germline-derived CDR1 and CDR2 are SQVTM and ANQGSEA. CDR3 size: 14 residues. V dropped 7 bases and J dropped 7; count of bases not matched to a gene: 11. In nucleotides, the CDR3 is TGCAGCGCAAAGGAGACAGGGGGACGGAATGAGCAGTTCTTC. Its translation: CSAKETGGRNEQFF.

The V and J genes are TRBV30 and TRBJ1-6; D ambiguous. This CDR3 region has 18 residues. Trimming removed 0 bases at V and 0 bases at J, with 15 bases between. Germline assignment: CDR1 GTSNPN and CDR2 SVGIG (reference sequence). CDR3 sequence (DNA): TGTGCCTGGAGTGTACTAGGCAGTACAAGCTCCTATAATTCACCCCTCCACTTT. Its protein product is CAWSVLGSTSSYNSPLHF.

CDR3 DNA sequence: TGCAGCGTAGGGACAGGGGGTACGGAGCAGCCCCAGCATTTT. Translation gives CSVGTGGTEQPQHF. This chain uses TRBV29-1 with TRBJ1-5; 11 nucleotides match TRBD1. Germline CDR1 SQVTM, CDR2 ANQGSEA. V trimming: 6 bases; J trimming: 7 bases; junction bases outside the gene matches: 8. The CDR3 consists of 14 residues.

This chain's CDR3 is CASSQQGGDTDTQYF. The CDR3 DNA follows: TGTGCCAGCAGCCAACAGGGGGGTGACACAGATACGCAGTATTTT. The chain carries TRBV4-2 and TRBJ2-3; possible D gene TRBD1, 7 bases. CDR1 and CDR2 from the germline V gene are LGHNA and YNFKEQ. V lost 2 bases and J lost 2, with 11 bases in between. The CDR3 runs to 15 residues.

In this sample, this clone turned up a few times. Because it lacks the conserved phenylalanine or tryptophan at the end, this CDR3 is likely a read error. It is unclear where the CDR3 begins or ends on the DNA, so no DNA is shown, and the CDR3 is as TCRdb lists it. The rearrangement uses TRBV7-6 and TRBJ1-4. The V gene's germline CDR1 is SGHVS and CDR2 FNYEAQ. The CDR3 numbers 16 amino acids, ends counted. CDR3 sequence reads: CDSSLGRESTNEKMFL.

This clone was picked up a small number of times. The chain has TRBV6-1 and TRBJ2-5; 9 bases agree with TRBD1. This CDR3 has 15 amino acids. Germline-derived CDR1 and CDR2 are MNHNS and SASEGT. The junction had 10 bases not matched to a gene; V was cut back by 6 bases and J by 5 bases. The CDR3 loop reads CASSDRTGDMETQYF. Here the CDR3 DNA reads TGTGCCAGCAGCGACCGGACAGGGGATATGGAGACCCAGTACTTC.

The table lists this clone with a few counts. The chain couples TRBV10-3 to TRBJ1-3, with 8 nucleotides matching TRBD1. The V gene's germline CDR1 is ENHRY and CDR2 SYGVKD. CDR3 size: 16 residues. V dropped 3 bases and J dropped 0; count of bases not matched to a gene: 4. CDR3 sequence: CAISERGQASGNTIYF. DNA of the CDR3: TGTGCCATCAGTGAAAGGGGACAGGCCTCTGGAAACACCATATATTTT.

The V gene is TRBV28, the J gene TRBJ1-5; 9 nucleotides line up with TRBD1. Per the germline V gene, CDR1 is MDHEN and CDR2 is SYDVKM. V lost 5 bases to trimming and J lost 1 base; unmatched junction nucleotides: 3. The CDR3 has 15 amino acids. The CDR3 sequence is CASSKTGGSNQPQHF. For the CDR3, the DNA is TGTGCCAGCAGTAAGACAGGGGGAAGCAATCAGCCCCAGCATTTT.

This clone was seen a handful of times. The chain joins TRBV4-1 to TRBJ1-5; D might be TRBD1 (5 bases). Germline lookup yields CDR1 MGHRA and CDR2 YSYEKL. This CDR3 contains 16 residues. The V end lost 4 bases, the J end lost 6 bases, and 19 bases lay between the germline ends. The CDR3 region is CASSPQYGGIGQPQHF. The CDR3 DNA reads as TGCGCCAGCAGCCCCCAGTACGGGGGGATAGGTCAGCCCCAGCATTTT.

This clone was seen a few times. The chain combines TRBV4-1 with TRBJ2-7; no definite D call. Germline-derived CDR1 and CDR2 are MGHRA and YSYEKL. V lost 4 bases and J lost 2, with 9 bases in between. The CDR3 is 13 residues long. CDR3 nucleotide sequence: TGCGCCAGCAGCCGCGGATCAGCCTACGAGCAGTACTTC. Amino acid sequence: CASSRGSAYEQYF.

This clone has only a few counts. The chain recombines TRBV11-2 with TRBJ2-7; the D gene is possibly TRBD2 (6 bases). Between the trimmed V and J ends, which lost 5 bases and 3 bases, there was a span of 20 bases. The CDR3 runs 16 residues. The germline V gene has CDR1 SGHAT and CDR2 FQNNGV. The CDR3, as DNA: TGTGCCAGCAGCCTCCCGACGGGGGTCGGGAGCTACGAGCAGTACTTC. Translation: CASSLPTGVGSYEQYF.

A note on this clone: This same CDR3 is encoded by further DNA sequences in the sample. This CDR3 reads CASSPALQETQYF. The CDR3 nucleotides are TGTGCCAGCTCACCAGCGTTACAAGAGACCCAGTACTTC. The chain links TRBV18 to TRBJ2-5; D remains unclear. Deletions cut 2 bases from V and 2 bases from J, with 6 bases between. The germline gives CDR1 KGHSH, CDR2 LQKENI. This CDR3 is built from 13 residues.

The chain couples TRBV5-1 to TRBJ2-3, with 7 nucleotides matching TRBD1. V gave up 2 bases and J gave up 5 bases; unmatched junction bases: 5. The length of the CDR3 is 14 residues. Per germline, CDR1 SGHRS and CDR2 YFSETQ. DNA for the CDR3: TGCGCCAGCAGCTTAGGGGGCAGACTAGATACGCAGTATTTT. This encodes CASSLGGRLDTQYF.

V is TRBV4-1 and J is TRBJ1-1; D uncertain. This CDR3 spans 15 amino acids. CDR1 is MGHRA, CDR2 YSYEKL, per germline. V gave up 0 bases and J gave up 4 bases, with 12 bases separating them. CDR3 protein: CASSQEVLRVTEAFF. DNA of the CDR3: TGCGCCAGCAGCCAAGAGGTACTCCGGGTCACTGAAGCTTTCTTT.

The gene calls are TRBV19 and TRBJ1-6; a weak D match, TRBD1 (6 bases). Looked up from germline, CDR1 is LNHDA and CDR2 is SQIVND (reference sequence). V lost 4 bases and J 14 bases, leaving 15 bases between the germline ends. The CDR3 has 13 amino acids. CDR3 amino acids: CASSTQGPLALHF. CDR3 nucleotides: TGTGCCAGTAGTACCCAGGGGCCACTGGCCCTCCACTTT.